The 2 T cell receptor beta chains listed next were all sequenced from one sample in a study of cytomegalovirus exposure and HLA in healthy donors. With 60 Vbeta and 13 Jbeta primers, the PCR was carried out. Here immunoSEQ multiplex PCR was the method, and the copy in TCRdb shows in-frame clones only, minus some. The table records 200,000 to 250,000 clones, around four fifths of them present only once. What was sequenced was PBMCs. All receptors derive from an older woman in good health and CMV-seropositive.

V usage is TRBV10-3 and J usage is TRBJ2-1; a possible D gene is TRBD2 (5 bases). From germline, CDR1 is ENHRY and CDR2 SYGVKD. The germline V and J ends were trimmed by 5 bases and 7 bases, with 12 bases remaining between them. CDR3 length equals 13 residues. The CDR3 loop reads CAISQDFQNEQFF. As DNA, the CDR3 is TGTGCCATCAGTCAGGACTTTCAGAATGAGCAGTTCTTC.

The rearrangement joins TRBV10-3 to TRBJ2-7; D perhaps matches TRBD2 (6 bases). The CDR3 covers 13 residues. The V and J ends lost 4 bases and 4 bases respectively, with 11 bases between them. From germline, CDR1 is ENHRY and CDR2 SYGVKD. The CDR3 is CAISGGIGYEQYF. CDR3 bases: TGTGCCATCAGTGGCGGGATCGGGTACGAGCAGTACTTC.